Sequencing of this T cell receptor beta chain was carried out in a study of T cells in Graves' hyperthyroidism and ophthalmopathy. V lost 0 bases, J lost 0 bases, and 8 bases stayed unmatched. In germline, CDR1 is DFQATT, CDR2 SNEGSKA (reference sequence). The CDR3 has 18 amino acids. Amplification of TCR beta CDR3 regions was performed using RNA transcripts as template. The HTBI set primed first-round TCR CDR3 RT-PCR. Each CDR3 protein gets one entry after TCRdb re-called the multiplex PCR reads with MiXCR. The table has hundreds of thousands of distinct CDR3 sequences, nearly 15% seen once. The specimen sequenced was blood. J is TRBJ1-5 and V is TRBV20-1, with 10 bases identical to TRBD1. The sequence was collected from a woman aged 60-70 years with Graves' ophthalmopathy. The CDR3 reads CSARDPGQGRYSNQPQHF. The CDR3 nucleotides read TGCAGTGCTAGAGATCCGGGACAGGGGAGATATAGCAATCAGCCCCAGCATTTT.